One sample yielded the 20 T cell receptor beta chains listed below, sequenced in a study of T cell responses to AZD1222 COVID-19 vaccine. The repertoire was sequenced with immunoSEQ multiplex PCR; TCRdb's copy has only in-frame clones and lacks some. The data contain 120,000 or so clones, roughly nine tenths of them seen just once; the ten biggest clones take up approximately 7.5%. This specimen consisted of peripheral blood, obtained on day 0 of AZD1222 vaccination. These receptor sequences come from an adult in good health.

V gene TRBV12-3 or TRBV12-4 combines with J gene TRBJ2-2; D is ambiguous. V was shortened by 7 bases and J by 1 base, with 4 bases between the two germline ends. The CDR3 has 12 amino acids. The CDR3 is CASNQNTGELFF. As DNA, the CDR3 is TGTGCCAGCAATCAGAACACCGGGGAGCTGTTTTTT.

The CDR3 loop reads CASSSRNTIYF. CDR3 DNA sequence: TGTGCCAGCAGTTCAAGAAACACCATATATTTT. This sequence joins TRBV28 and TRBJ1-3, with unresolved D. Trimming left V 4 bases short and J 5 bases short, with 3 bases between. From germline, CDR1 is MDHEN and CDR2 SYDVKM. CDR3 length equals 11 residues.

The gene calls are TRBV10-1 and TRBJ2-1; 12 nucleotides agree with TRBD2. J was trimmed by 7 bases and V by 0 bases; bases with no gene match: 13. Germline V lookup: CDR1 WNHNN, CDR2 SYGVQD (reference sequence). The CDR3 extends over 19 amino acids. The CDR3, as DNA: TGCGCCAGCAGTGAGTCGGGAGCTAGCGGGAGGGCCTTAAGTAATGAGCAGTTCTTC. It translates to CASSESGASGRALSNEQFF.

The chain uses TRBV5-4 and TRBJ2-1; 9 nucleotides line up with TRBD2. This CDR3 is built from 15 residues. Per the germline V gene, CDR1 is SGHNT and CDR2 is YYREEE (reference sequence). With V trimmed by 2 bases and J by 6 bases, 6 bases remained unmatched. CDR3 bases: TGTGCCAGCAGCTTAAGGGGACTAGCCATCAATGAGCAGTTCTTC. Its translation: CASSLRGLAINEQFF.

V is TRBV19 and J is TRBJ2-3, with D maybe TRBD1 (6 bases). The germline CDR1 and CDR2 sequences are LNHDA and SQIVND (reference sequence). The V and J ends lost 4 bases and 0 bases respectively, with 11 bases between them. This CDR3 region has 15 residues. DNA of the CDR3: TGTGCCAGTAGTACCGGGACATCAAGCACAGATACGCAGTATTTT. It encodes CASSTGTSSTDTQYF. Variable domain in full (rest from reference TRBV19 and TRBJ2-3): DGGITQSPKYLFRKEGQNVTLSCEQNLNHDAMYWYRQDPGQGLRLIYYSQIVNDFQKGDIAEGYSVSREKKESFPLTVTSAQKNPTAFYLCASSTGTSSTDTQYFGPGTRLTVL.

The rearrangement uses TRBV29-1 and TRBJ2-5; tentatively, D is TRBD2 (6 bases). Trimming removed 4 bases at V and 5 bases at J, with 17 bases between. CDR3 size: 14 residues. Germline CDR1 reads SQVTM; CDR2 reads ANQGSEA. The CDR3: CSVAGGTAEETQYF. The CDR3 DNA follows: TGCAGCGTTGCGGGCGGGACCGCGGAGGAGACCCAGTACTTC.

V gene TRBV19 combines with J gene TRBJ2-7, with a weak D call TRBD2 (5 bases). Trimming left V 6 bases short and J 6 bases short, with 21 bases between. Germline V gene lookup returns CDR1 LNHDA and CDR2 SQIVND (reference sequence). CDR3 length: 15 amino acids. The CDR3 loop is CASRPNRGVEGEQYF. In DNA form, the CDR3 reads TGTGCCAGTAGACCAAATCGGGGAGTGGAAGGCGAGCAGTACTTC.

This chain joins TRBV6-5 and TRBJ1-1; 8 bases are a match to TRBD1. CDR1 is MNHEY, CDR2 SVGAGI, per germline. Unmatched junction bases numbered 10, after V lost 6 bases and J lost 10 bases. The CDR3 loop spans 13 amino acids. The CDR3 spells CASSLGQGVLAFF. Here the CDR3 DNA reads TGTGCCAGCAGCCTCGGACAGGGCGTTTTAGCTTTCTTT.

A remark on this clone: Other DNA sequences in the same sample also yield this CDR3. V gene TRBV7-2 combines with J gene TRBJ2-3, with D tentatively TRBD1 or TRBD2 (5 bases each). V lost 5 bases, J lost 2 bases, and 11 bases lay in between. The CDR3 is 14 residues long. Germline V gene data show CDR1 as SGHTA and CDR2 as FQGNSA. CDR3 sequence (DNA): TGTGCCAGCAGCCCAGGGACGGCCACAGATACGCAGTATTTT. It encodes CASSPGTATDTQYF.

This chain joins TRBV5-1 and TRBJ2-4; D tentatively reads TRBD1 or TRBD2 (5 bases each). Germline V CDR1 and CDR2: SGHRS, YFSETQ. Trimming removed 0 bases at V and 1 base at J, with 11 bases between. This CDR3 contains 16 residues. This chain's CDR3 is CASSLGMGEAKNIQYF. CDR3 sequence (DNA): TGCGCCAGCAGCTTGGGGATGGGGGAGGCCAAAAACATTCAGTACTTC.

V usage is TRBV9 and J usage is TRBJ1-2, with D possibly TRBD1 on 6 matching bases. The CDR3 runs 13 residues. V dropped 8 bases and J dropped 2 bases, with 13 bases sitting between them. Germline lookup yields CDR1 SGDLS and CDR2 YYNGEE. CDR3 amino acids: CASRHRENYGYTF. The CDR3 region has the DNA TGTGCCAGTCGTCACAGGGAGAACTATGGCTACACCTTC.

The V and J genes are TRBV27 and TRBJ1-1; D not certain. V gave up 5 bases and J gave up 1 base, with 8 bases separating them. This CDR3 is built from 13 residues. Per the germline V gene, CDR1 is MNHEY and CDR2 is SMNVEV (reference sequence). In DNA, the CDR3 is TGTGCCAGCAGTCCCAACGGGAACACTGAAGCTTTCTTT. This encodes CASSPNGNTEAFF.

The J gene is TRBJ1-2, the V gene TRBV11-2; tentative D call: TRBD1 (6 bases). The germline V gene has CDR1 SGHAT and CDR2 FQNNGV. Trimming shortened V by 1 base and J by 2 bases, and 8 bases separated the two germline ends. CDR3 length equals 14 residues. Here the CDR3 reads CASSLGGRNYGYTF. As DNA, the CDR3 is TGTGCCAGCAGCTTAGGGGGGCGAAACTATGGCTACACCTTC.

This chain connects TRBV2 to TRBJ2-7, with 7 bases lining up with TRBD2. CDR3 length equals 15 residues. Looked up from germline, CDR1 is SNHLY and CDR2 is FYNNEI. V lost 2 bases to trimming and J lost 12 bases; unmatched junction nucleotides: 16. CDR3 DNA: TGTGCCAGCAGTGAAATGGGGAGCCGACTAGCACGACCGTACTTC. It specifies CASSEMGSRLARPYF.

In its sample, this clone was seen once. The CDR3 DNA reads as TGTGCCAGCAGCGCCCAAGCGGGGGGTTTGACTGAAGCTTTCTTT. Its translation is CASSAQAGGLTEAFF. This chain connects TRBV9 to TRBJ1-1; TRBD1 is a possible D gene (5 bases). V shed 3 bases and J shed 5 bases, with 17 bases lying between them. The CDR3 is 15 amino acids. Germline-derived CDR1 and CDR2 are SGDLS and YYNGEE.

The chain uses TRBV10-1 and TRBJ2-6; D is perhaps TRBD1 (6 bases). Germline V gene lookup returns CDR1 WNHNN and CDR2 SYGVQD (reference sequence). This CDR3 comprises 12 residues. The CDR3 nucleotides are TGCCCGGACAGCTCTGGGGCCAACGTCCTGACTTTC. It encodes CPDSSGANVLTF.

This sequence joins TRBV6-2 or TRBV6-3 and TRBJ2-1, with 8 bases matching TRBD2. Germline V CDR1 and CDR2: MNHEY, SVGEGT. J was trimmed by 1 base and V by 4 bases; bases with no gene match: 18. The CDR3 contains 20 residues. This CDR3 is CASSSQESGSRLYSYNEQFF. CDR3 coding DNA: TGTGCCAGCAGTTCCCAGGAGAGCGGGAGCCGCCTTTATTCCTACAATGAGCAGTTCTTC.

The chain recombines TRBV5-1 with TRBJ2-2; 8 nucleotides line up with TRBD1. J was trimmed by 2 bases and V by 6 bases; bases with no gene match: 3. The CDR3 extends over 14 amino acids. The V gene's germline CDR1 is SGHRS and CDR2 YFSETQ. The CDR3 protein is CASMTGDNTGELFF. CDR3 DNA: TGCGCCAGCATGACAGGGGACAACACCGGGGAGCTGTTTTTT.

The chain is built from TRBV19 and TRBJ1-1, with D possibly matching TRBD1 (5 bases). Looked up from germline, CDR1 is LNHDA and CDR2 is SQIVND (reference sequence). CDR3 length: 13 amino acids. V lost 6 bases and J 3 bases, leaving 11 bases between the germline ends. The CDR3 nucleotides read TGTGCCAGTAGCCCCCGGGGGTACACTGAAGCTTTCTTT. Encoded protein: CASSPRGYTEAFF.

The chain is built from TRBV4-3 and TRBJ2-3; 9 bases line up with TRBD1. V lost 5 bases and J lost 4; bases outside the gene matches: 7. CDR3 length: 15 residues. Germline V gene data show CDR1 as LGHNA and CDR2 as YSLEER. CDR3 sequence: CASSKGTGNADTQYF. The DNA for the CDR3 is TGCGCCAGCAGCAAAGGGACAGGGAACGCAGATACGCAGTATTTT.